The present entry profiles one T cell receptor beta chain with its context. Its antigen remains unknown. The data belong to a study of cytomegalovirus exposure and HLA in healthy donors. Study results and caveats: Researchers catalogued 164 TCR beta chains as cytomegalovirus-associated. The Asian-associated ancestry cluster reportedly had fewer N-insertions than the approximately 700-donor mean in a later analysis. Testing in vitro showed a few CMV-associated chains specific for CMV antigens.

CDR1 MDHEN and CDR2 SYDVKM come from the germline V gene. The CDR3 contains 14 residues. J gave up 2 bases and V 5 bases, and 6 bases lay outside the gene matches. PCR primers comprised 60 Vbeta and 13 Jbeta primers. Here immunoSEQ multiplex PCR was the method, and the copy in TCRdb shows in-frame clones only, minus some. This sample has about 82,000 clones, with about 68% found just once. Sequenced sample: PBMCs. The chain couples TRBV28 to TRBJ2-7; 7 nucleotides align to TRBD1. This clonotype was obtained from a man aged 25-45 years in good health and CMV-seropositive. The CDR3 loop is CASSQQGPTYEQYF. The CDR3 DNA is TGTGCCAGCAGTCAACAGGGGCCAACCTACGAGCAGTACTTC.